This record looks at one T cell receptor (beta chain) sequence and its context. This record comes from a study of blood T cell repertoires in COVID-19. Overall study context: Some COVID-19 samples were acute and others convalescent; all came from the United States, Italy and Spain. Sample material is recorded as cDNA or gDNA derived from T cells, B-cell-depleted T cells, or PBMCs.

V dropped 1 base and J dropped 4; count of bases not matched to a gene: 0. Germline loops: CDR1 LGHNA, CDR2 YNFKEQ. This CDR3 contains 15 residues. In the study's own analysis: Reference gene primers were amplified, and this amplification served to estimate nucleated cell counts. Profiling relied on immunoSEQ multiplex PCR, and the TCRdb table lists in-frame clones only, not all of them. The V and J calls and clone size were taken over from that table, and D and trimming were inferred from the DNA. The sample includes 55,000 to 60,000 clones, approximately 80% of them seen just once. This clonotype was sampled from a middle-aged man with active or convalescent COVID-19. The chain recombines TRBV4-2 with TRBJ2-3, with 12 positions matching TRBD2. The sequencing sample was made of peripheral blood. The CDR3 is CASSQGLAGADTQYF. CDR3 DNA sequence: TGTGCCAGCAGCCAAGGACTAGCGGGAGCAGATACGCAGTATTTT.